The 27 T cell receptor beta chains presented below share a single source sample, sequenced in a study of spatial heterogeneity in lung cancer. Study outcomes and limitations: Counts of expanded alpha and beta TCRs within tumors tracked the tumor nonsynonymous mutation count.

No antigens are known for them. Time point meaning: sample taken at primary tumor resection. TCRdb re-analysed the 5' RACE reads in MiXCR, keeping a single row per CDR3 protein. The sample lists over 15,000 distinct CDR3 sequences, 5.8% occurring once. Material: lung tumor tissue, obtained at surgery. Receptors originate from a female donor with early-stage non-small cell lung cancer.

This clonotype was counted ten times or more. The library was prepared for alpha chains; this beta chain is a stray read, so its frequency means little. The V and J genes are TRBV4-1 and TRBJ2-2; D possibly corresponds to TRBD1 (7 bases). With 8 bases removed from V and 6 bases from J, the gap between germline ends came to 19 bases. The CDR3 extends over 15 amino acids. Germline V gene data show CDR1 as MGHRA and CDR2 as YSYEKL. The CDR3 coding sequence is TGCGCCAGCGGACCGCGGGACAGTAGTCCCGGGGAGCTGTTTTTT. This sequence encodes CASGPRDSSPGELFF.

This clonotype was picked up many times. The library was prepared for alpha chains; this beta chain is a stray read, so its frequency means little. CDR3 region: CASSRDHEETQYF. The CDR3 DNA sequence: TGTGCCAGTTCCCGGGACCATGAAGAGACCCAGTACTTC. The rearrangement uses TRBV19 and TRBJ2-5; the D gene could be TRBD1 or TRBD2 (5 bases each). V was pared by 8 bases and J by 3 bases, with 13 bases between. CDR3 length: 13 amino acids. Germline CDR1 and CDR2: LNHDA and SQIVND (reference sequence). The full variable domain, with the rest looked up from reference TRBV19 and TRBJ2-5, is DGGITQSPKYLFRKEGQNVTLSCEQNLNHDAMYWYRQDPGQGLRLIYYSQIVNDFQKGDIAEGYSVSREKKESFPLTVTSAQKNPTAFYLCASSRDHEETQYFGPGTRLLVL.

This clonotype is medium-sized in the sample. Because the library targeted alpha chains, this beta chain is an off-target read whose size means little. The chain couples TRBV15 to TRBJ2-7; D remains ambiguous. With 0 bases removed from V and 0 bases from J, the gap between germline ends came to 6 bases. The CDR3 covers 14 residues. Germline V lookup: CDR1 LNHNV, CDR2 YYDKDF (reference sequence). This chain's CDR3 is CATSRDQSSYEQYF. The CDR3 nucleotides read TGTGCCACCAGCAGAGATCAGAGCTCCTACGAGCAGTACTTC.

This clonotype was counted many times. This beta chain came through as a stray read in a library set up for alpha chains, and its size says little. The DNA for the CDR3 is TGTGCCAGCAGTCCTAACACAGATACGCAGTATTTT. Protein product: CASSPNTDTQYF. This chain uses TRBV28 with TRBJ2-3; D unclear. Germline V gene data show CDR1 as MDHEN and CDR2 as SYDVKM. Trimming took off 5 bases at V and 2 bases at J, with 5 bases between the two ends. The CDR3 loop spans 12 amino acids.

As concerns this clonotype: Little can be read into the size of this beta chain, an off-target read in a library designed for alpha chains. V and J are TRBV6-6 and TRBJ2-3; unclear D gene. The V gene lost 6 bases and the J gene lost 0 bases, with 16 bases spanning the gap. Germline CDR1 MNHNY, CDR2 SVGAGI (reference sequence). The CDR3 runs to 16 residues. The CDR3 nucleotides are TGTGCCAGCAGCACGACCCTAGGGCTGAGCACAGATACGCAGTATTTT. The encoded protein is CASSTTLGLSTDTQYF.

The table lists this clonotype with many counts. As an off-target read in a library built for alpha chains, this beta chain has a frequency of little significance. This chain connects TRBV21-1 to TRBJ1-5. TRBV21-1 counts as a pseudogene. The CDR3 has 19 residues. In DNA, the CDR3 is TGTGCCAGCAGCGGAAGAATTGGCCGGACCCCGTATAGCAATCAGCCCCAGCATTTT. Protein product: CASSGRIGRTPYSNQPQHF.

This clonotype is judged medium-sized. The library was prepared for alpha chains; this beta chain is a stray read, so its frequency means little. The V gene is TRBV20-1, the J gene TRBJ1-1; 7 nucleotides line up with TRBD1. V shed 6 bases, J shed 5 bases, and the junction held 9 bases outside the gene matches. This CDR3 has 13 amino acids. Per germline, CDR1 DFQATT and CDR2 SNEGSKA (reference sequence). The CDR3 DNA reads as TGCAGTGCGGGGAGACAGGGAGGGACTGAAGCTTTCTTT. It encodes CSAGRQGGTEAFF.

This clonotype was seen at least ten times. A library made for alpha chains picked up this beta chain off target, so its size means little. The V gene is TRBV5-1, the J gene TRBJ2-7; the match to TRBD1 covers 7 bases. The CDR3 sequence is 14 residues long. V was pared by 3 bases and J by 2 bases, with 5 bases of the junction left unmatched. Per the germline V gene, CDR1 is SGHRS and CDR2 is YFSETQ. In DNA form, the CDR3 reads TGCGCCAGCAGCTACAGGGGAGCGGCCTACGAGCAGTACTTC. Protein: CASSYRGAAYEQYF.

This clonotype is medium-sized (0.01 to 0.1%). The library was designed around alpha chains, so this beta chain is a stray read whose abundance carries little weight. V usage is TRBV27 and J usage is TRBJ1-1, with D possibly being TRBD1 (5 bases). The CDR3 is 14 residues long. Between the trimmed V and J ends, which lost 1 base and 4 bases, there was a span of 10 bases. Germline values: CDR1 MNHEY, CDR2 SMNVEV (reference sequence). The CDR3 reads CASSLLGVGTEAFF. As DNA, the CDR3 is TGTGCCAGCAGTTTATTAGGGGTTGGCACTGAAGCTTTCTTT.

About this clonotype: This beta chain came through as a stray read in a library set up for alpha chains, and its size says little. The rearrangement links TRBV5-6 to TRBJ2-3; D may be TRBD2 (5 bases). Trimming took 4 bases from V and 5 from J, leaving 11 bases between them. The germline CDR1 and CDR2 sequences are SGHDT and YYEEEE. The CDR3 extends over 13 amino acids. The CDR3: CASSRPEEDTQYF. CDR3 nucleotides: TGTGCCAGCAGCCGCCCGGAGGAAGATACGCAGTATTTT.

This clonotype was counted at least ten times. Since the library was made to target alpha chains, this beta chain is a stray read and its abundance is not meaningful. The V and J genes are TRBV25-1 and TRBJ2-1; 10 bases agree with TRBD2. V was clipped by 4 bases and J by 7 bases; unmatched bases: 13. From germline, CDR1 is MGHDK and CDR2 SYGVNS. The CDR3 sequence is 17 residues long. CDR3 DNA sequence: TGTGCCAGCAGTGGCCTAGCGGGAGTGATGAGGTTTAATGAGCAGTTCTTC. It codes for CASSGLAGVMRFNEQFF. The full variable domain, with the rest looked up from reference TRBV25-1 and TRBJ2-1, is EADIYQTPRYLVIGTGKKITLECSQTMGHDKMYWYQQDPGMELHLIHYSYGVNSTEKGDLSSESTVSRIRTEHFPLTLESARPSHTSQYLCASSGLAGVMRFNEQFFGPGTRLTVL.

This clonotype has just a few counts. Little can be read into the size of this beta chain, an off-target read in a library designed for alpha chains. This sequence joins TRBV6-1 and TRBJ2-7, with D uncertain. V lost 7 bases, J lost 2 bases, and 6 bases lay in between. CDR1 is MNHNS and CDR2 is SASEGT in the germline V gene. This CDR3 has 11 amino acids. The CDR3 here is CASTSAYEQYF. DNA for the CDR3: TGTGCCAGCACTTCGGCCTACGAGCAGTACTTC.

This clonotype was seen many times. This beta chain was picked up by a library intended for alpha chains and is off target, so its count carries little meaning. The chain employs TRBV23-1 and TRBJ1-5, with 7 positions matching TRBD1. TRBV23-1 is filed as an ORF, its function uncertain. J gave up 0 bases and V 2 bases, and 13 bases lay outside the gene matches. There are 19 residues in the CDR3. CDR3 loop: CASSQRDRAPLYSNQPQHF. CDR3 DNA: TGCGCCAGCAGTCAACGTGACAGGGCCCCCCTATATAGCAATCAGCCCCAGCATTTT.

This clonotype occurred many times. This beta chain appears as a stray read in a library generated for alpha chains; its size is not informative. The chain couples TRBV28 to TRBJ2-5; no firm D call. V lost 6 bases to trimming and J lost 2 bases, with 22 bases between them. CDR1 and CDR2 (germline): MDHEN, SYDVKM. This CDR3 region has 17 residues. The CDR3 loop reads CASSPRKLGTTQETQYF. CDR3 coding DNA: TGTGCCAGCAGCCCAAGAAAGTTGGGTACTACTCAAGAGACCCAGTACTTC.

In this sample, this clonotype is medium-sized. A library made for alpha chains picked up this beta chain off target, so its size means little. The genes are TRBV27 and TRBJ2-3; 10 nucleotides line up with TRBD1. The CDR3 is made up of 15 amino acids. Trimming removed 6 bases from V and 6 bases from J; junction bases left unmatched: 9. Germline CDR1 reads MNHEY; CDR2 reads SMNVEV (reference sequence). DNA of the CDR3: TGTGCCAGCAGCGGAGCGGGGACAGGGGAGGATACGCAGTATTTT. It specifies CASSGAGTGEDTQYF.

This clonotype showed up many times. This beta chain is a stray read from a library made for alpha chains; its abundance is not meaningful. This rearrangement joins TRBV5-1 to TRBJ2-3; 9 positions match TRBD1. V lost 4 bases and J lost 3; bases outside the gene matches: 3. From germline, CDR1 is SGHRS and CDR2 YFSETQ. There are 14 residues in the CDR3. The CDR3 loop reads CASSTQGATDTQYF. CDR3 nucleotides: TGCGCCAGCAGCACACAGGGGGCGACAGATACGCAGTATTTT.

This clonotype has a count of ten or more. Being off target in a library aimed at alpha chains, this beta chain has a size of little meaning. The CDR3 coding sequence is TGTGCCAGCAGTCGGACAGGGATGCATCAGCCCCAGCATTTT. Its protein product is CASSRTGMHQPQHF. The V call is TRBV12-3 or TRBV12-4, the J call TRBJ1-5; 8 bases align to TRBD1. Unmatched junction bases numbered 5, after V lost 5 bases and J lost 5 bases. The CDR3 contains 14 residues.

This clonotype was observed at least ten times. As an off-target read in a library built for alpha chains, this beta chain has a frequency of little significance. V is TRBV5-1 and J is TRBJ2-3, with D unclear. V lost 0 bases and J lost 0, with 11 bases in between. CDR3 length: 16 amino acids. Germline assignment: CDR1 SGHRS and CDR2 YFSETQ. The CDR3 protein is CASSLVSRPSTDTQYF. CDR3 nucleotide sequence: TGCGCCAGCAGCTTGGTGTCGCGGCCAAGCACAGATACGCAGTATTTT.

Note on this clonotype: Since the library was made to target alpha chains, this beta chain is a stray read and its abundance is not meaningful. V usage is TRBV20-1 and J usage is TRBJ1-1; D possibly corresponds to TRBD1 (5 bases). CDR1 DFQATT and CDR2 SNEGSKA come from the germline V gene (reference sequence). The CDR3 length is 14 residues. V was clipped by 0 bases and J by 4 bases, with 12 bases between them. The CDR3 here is CSARDLSRVTEAFF. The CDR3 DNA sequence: TGCAGTGCTAGAGATCTTTCCAGGGTCACTGAAGCTTTCTTT.

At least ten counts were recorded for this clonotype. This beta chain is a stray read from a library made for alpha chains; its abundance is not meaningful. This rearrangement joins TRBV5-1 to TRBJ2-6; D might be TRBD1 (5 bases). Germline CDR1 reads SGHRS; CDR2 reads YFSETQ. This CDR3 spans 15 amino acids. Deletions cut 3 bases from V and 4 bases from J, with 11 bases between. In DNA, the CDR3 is TGCGCCAGCAGCTCGGACAAGGCAGGGGCCAACGTCCTGACTTTC. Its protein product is CASSSDKAGANVLTF.

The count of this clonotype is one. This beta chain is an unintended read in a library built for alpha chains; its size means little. This CDR3 reads CAISEPGTSEKLFF. CDR3 in DNA: TGTGCCATCAGTGAGCCCGGGACAAGCGAAAAACTGTTTTTT. This rearrangement joins TRBV10-3 to TRBJ1-4; possibly TRBD1 for D (6 bases). Germline V gene data show CDR1 as ENHRY and CDR2 as SYGVKD. The CDR3 covers 14 residues. Trimming took 2 bases from V and 8 from J, leaving 12 bases between them.

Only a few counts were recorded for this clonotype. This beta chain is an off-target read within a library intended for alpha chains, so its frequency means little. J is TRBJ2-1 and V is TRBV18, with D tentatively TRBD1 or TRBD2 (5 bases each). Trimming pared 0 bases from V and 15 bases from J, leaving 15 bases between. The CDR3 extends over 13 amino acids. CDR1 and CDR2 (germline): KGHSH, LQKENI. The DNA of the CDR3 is TGTGCCAGCTCACCACCGCTGGTTGGGACCCCGTTCTTC. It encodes CASSPPLVGTPFF.

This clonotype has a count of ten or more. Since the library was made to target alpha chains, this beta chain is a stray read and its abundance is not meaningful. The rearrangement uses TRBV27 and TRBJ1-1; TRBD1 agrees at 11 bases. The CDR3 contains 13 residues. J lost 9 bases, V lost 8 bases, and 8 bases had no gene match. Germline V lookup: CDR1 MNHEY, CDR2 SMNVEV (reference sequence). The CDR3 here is CASGRDRGFQAFF. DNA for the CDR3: TGTGCCAGCGGCCGGGACAGGGGGTTCCAAGCTTTCTTT.

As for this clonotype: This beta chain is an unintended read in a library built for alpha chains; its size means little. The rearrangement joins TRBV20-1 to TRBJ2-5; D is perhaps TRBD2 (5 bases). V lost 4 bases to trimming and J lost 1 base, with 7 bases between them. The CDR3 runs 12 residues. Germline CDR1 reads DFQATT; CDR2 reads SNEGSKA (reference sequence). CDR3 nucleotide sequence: TGCAGTGCTATGGCGGGCCAAGAGACCCAGTACTTC. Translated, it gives CSAMAGQETQYF.

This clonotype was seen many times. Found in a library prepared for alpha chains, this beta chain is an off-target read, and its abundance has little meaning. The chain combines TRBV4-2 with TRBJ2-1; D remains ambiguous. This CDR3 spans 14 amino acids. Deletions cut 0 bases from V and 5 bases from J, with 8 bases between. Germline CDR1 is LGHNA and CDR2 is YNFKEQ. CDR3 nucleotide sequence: TGTGCCAGCAGCCAAGATGTACTAAACAATGAGCAGTTCTTC. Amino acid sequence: CASSQDVLNNEQFF.

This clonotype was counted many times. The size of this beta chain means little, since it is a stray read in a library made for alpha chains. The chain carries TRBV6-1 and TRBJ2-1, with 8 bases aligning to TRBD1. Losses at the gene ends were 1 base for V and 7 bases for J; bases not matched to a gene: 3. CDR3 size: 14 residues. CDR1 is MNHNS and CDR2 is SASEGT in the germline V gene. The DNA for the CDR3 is TGTGCCAGCAGTGAAGGGACAGGGCTTAATGAGCAGTTCTTC. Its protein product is CASSEGTGLNEQFF.

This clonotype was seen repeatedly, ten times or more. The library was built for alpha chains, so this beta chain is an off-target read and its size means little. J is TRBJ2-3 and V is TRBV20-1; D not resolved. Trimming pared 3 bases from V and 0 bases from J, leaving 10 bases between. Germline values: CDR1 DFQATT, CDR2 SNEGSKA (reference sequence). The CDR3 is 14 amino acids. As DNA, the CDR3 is TGCAGTGCTAGGAGACTTTCTAGCACAGATACGCAGTATTTT. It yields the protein CSARRLSSTDTQYF.